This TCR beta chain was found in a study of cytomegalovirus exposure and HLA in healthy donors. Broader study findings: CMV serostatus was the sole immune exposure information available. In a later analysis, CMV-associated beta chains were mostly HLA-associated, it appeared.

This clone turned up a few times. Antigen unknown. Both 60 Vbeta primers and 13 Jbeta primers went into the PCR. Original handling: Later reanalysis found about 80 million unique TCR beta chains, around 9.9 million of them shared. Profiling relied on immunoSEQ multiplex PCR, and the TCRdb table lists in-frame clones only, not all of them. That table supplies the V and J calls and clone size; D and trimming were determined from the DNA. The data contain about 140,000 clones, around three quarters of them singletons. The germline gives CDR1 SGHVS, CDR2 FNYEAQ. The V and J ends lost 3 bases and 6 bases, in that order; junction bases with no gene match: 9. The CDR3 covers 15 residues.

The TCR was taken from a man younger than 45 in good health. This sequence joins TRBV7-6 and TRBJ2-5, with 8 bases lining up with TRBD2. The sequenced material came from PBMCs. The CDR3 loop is CASSFYPTSEQTQYF. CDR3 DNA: TGTGCCAGCAGCTTTTACCCGACTAGCGAGCAGACCCAGTACTTC.